The table lists the clone carrying this TCR beta chain with many counts. Its antigen remains unknown. Using RNA transcripts as the source, TCR beta CDR3 regions were amplified. Carried out on the TCR CDR3, a first-round RT-PCR used the HTBI primer set. TCRdb reprocessed the multiplex PCR reads with MiXCR, giving one entry per CDR3 protein. The sample lists 280,000 or so distinct CDR3 sequences; over 12% were seen once. Hyperthyroidism patients were newly diagnosed, had disease duration under 2 months, and were aged 18 to 65 years. The data originate from a study of T cells in Graves' hyperthyroidism and ophthalmopathy. Points from the study as a whole: Ophthalmopathy stood apart from stable hyperthyroidism in a 13 V-J model. Most expanded thyroid clonotypes above 0.001 recurred in blood.

Trimming pared 8 bases from V and 0 bases from J, leaving 12 bases between. The CDR3 runs to 13 residues. Germline V gene sequence: CDR1 SQVTM, CDR2 ANQGSEA. The chain couples TRBV29-1 to TRBJ2-3; D perhaps matches TRBD2 (5 bases). This clonotype originated in a woman aged 45-65 years with Graves' hyperthyroidism that later progressed to Graves' ophthalmopathy. Sequencing was performed on blood. CDR3 amino acids: CSSRLPSTDTQYF. In DNA, the CDR3 is TGCAGCTCCCGACTACCCAGCACAGATACGCAGTATTTT.